The rows below give T cell receptor beta chains drawn from one sample of a study of beta chain features in type 1 diabetes. TCRdb's table, derived via immunoSEQ multiplex PCR, lists solely in-frame clones and lacks some. The sample has 250,000 to 300,000 clones, 14% seen once. Sequencing used naive CD4+ T cells from blood. The receptors shown here come from a man aged 25-40 years with type 1 diabetes. CDR3s include the opening cysteine and the closing phenylalanine or tryptophan. Fields, in order: CDR3 length, J gene, V gene, CDR3 protein.

13 TRBJ2-1 TRBV19 CASSIDRGNEQFF
15 TRBJ2-4 TRBV7-9 CASSQQGGGLNIQYF
15 TRBJ2-1 TRBV7-3 CASSLKPRGGSSQFF
14 TRBJ2-5 TRBV18 CASSPPGQRETQYF
14 TRBJ2-3 TRBV7-9 CASILAGVEDTQYF
13 TRBJ1-2 TRBV28 CASSSGREYGYTF
14 TRBJ2-7 TRBV28 CASLLHSRSYEQYF
20 TRBJ1-2 TRBV2 CASTSIYISGQSSYPYGYTF
16 TRBJ2-3 TRBV5-4 CASSLGGGSNTDTQYF
15 TRBJ2-5 TRBV29-1 CSGGGEDRVAETQYF
15 TRBJ2-2 TRBV28 CASSPGSTNTGELFF
13 TRBJ2-1 TRBV5-4 CASRWDFYNEQFF
15 TRBJ2-1 TRBV4-1 CASSQPGSSNNEQFF
16 TRBJ2-2 TRBV4-2 CASSPRGEGGSGELFF
14 TRBJ1-1 TRBV5-1 CASRLMAGSTEAFF
13 TRBJ2-2 TRBV9 CASSPPDTGELFF
14 TRBJ2-7 TRBV7-9 CASSPRQGGDEQYF
13 TRBJ1-1 TRBV10-3 CAISDRGRTEAFF
14 TRBJ1-1 TRBV28 CASSWGMDSTEAFF
12 TRBJ2-3 TRBV6-5 CASSPTGDTQYF
11 TRBJ2-3 TRBV2 CASAALFAQYF
13 TRBJ1-1 TRBV11-1 CASSLVRNTEAFF
14 TRBJ2-7 TRBV5-1 CASALGQSLYEQYF
16 TRBJ2-7 TRBV5-1 CASSFIAGLSSYEQYF
15 TRBJ2-5 TRBV29-1 CSVTPGTSGEETQYF
13 TRBJ2-6 TRBV2 CASEYSGANVLTF
15 TRBJ2-7 TRBV5-4 CASSLGSGATYEQYF
13 TRBJ1-1 TRBV29-1 CSVVGTGSTEAFF